This is a list of T cell receptor beta chains from one sample in a study of shared clonotypes between healthy human individuals. Produced via immunoSEQ multiplex PCR; TCRdb's table is partial and in-frame only. This table has about 2.1 million clones, just over 90% appearing once. The sample was naive CD8+ T cells from PBMCs. These receptors came from a man between 18 and 35 years old in good health. Some clones in this sample may be carry-over from other donors' samples. CDR3s include the opening cysteine and the closing phenylalanine or tryptophan. Each record gives: J gene, clone size, D gene, V gene, CDR3 protein, CDR3 DNA. The D gene is left open where the match is weak. Some rows have no size entry. The others give once, few or many, or a class for an expanded clone.

TRBJ2-1 | once | - | TRBV7-9 | CASSPTGALAYNEQFF | TGTGCCAGCAGCCCGACGGGGGCCCTGGCATACAATGAGCAGTTCTTC
TRBJ2-7 | - | - | TRBV7-8 | CASSWGGSTSYEQYF | TGTGCCAGCAGCTGGGGCGGCAGTACCTCCTACGAGCAGTACTTC
TRBJ2-7 | - | TRBD1 | TRBV28 | CASTSGQGRNEQYF | TGTGCCAGCACCTCCGGACAGGGAAGAAACGAGCAGTACTTC
TRBJ2-7 | - | - | TRBV13 | CASSPFGGGTSYEQYF | TGTGCCAGCAGCCCATTTGGCGGAGGTACGTCCTACGAGCAGTACTTC
TRBJ1-2 | - | - | TRBV9 | CASSVKGSRGGYGYGYTF | TGTGCCAGCAGCGTTAAGGGGTCGCGGGGAGGATATGGCTATGGCTACACCTTC
TRBJ2-5 | - | - | TRBV18 | CASSPPFAASSSYQETQYF | TGTGCCAGCTCACCACCTTTCGCGGCTTCATCTTCGTACCAAGAGACCCAGTACTTC
TRBJ2-5 | - | TRBD1 | TRBV9 | CASSVRQGSETQYF | TGTGCCAGCAGCGTACGACAGGGGTCGGAGACCCAGTACTTC
TRBJ2-2 | - | - | TRBV29-1 | CSGLLSTGELFF | TGCAGCGGACTCCTCTCCACCGGGGAGCTGTTTTTT
TRBJ1-5 | - | - | TRBV28 | CASSLSPLLLRDNQPQHF | TGTGCCAGCAGTTTATCCCCACTCCTCCTCCGGGACAATCAGCCCCAGCATTTT
TRBJ2-1 | - | - | TRBV30 | CAWREGGYNEQFF | TGTGCCTGGAGGGAGGGGGGGTACAATGAGCAGTTCTTC
TRBJ2-5 | once | TRBD2 | TRBV19 | CASSSRGGVRETQYF | TGTGCCAGTAGCTCCCGGGGGGGGGTTCGAGAGACCCAGTACTTC
TRBJ2-7 | - | - | TRBV4-1 | CASSQEGDTAYEQYF | TGCGCCAGCAGCCAAGAAGGTGACACAGCCTACGAGCAGTACTTC
TRBJ2-1 | - | - | TRBV5-1 | CASSLPSGNPREQFF | TGCGCCAGCAGCTTGCCCTCGGGAAACCCGAGGGAGCAGTTCTTC
TRBJ2-5 | - | TRBD2 | TRBV7-9 | CASSSLAEETQYF | TGTGCCAGCAGCTCTCTAGCGGAAGAGACCCAGTACTTC
TRBJ1-5 | - | - | TRBV27 | CASRPLQILGNQPQHF | TGTGCCAGCAGACCCCTCCAGATCTTGGGCAATCAGCCCCAGCATTTT
TRBJ2-1 | - | TRBD2 | TRBV4-1 | CASSPLREVVEQFF | TGCGCCAGCAGCCCCCTGCGGGAGGTCGTTGAGCAGTTCTTC
TRBJ2-7 | - | - | TRBV6-5 | CASSYRRGRYEQYF | TGTGCCAGCAGTTACCGCCGGGGCCGCTACGAGCAGTACTTC
TRBJ2-7 | - | - | TRBV27 | CASSPQGKLYEQYF | TGTGCCAGCAGCCCCCAAGGGAAGCTCTACGAGCAGTACTTC
TRBJ2-7 | once | - | TRBV7-8 | CASSFGWASYEQYF | TGTGCCAGCAGCTTTGGTTGGGCGAGCTACGAGCAGTACTTC
TRBJ1-1 | - | - | TRBV28 | CASRPHRRKFTEAFF | TGTGCCAGCAGACCCCATCGGAGGAAGTTCACTGAAGCTTTCTTT
TRBJ1-2 | - | TRBD1 | TRBV4-3 | CASSQDWDRLSYGYTF | TGCGCCAGCAGCCAAGATTGGGACAGGCTATCCTATGGCTACACCTTC
TRBJ2-1 | - | TRBD1 | TRBV29-1 | CSARTGGGNYNEQFF | TGCAGCGCAAGGACAGGGGGCGGAAATTACAATGAGCAGTTCTTC
TRBJ1-2 | - | - | TRBV7-9 | CASSLGAVPGYTF | TGTGCCAGCAGCTTAGGGGCAGTCCCTGGCTACACCTTC
TRBJ2-2 | - | - | TRBV27 | CASRWALTGELFF | TGTGCCAGCAGGTGGGCCCTCACCGGGGAGCTGTTTTTT
TRBJ1-5 | few | TRBD1 | TRBV28 | CASLGQDLSNQPQHF | TGTGCCAGCCTCGGACAGGACCTTAGCAATCAGCCCCAGCATTTT
TRBJ1-2 | - | - | TRBV5-6 | CASSLREFDGYTF | TGTGCCAGCAGCTTGAGGGAATTCGACGGCTACACCTTC
TRBJ2-1 | - | - | TRBV19 | CASSTGLYNEQFF | TGTGCCAGTAGTACGGGACTCTACAATGAGCAGTTCTTC
TRBJ1-2 | - | - | TRBV27 | CASSLVGSGDYTF | TGTGCCAGCAGTTTGGTGGGTTCTGGCGACTACACCTTC
TRBJ2-7 | - | - | TRBV5-3 | CARSLRAGLVRSYEQYF | TGTGCCAGAAGCTTGAGGGCGGGTTTGGTACGTTCCTACGAGCAGTACTTC
TRBJ1-1 | - | - | TRBV5-4 | CASSAGGTEAFF | TGTGCCAGCAGCGCGGGCGGCACTGAAGCTTTCTTT
TRBJ2-1 | once | TRBD2 | TRBV28 | CASSLWLGLAIHEQFF | TGTGCCAGCAGTTTATGGCTCGGACTAGCGATACATGAGCAGTTCTTC
TRBJ2-2 | - | TRBD2 | TRBV7-9 | CASSAPGLVTGELFF | TGTGCCAGCAGCGCGCCGGGACTAGTAACCGGGGAGCTGTTTTTT
TRBJ1-1 | - | - | TRBV30 | CAWSGGSSAEAFF | TGTGCCTGGAGTGGGGGGAGCAGCGCTGAAGCTTTCTTT
TRBJ1-5 | - | - | TRBV19 | CASSIEGDRGDDQPQHF | TGTGCCAGTAGTATCGAAGGTGACCGGGGAGATGATCAGCCCCAGCATTTT
TRBJ2-4 | - | - | TRBV4-1 | CASSLGHRNIQYF | TGCGCCAGCAGCCTAGGACACAGGAACATTCAGTACTTC
TRBJ2-7 | - | - | TRBV5-1 | CASSPTWGMPYEQYF | TGCGCCAGCAGCCCTACCTGGGGAATGCCCTACGAGCAGTACTTC
TRBJ1-3 | - | - | TRBV7-9 | CASSLAPSGNTIYF | TGTGCCAGCAGCTTAGCTCCCAGCGGAAACACCATATATTTT
TRBJ2-7 | - | - | TRBV30 | CAWSALATRVLTYEQYF | TGTGCCTGGAGTGCCCTCGCAACCAGGGTCTTAACCTACGAGCAGTACTTC
TRBJ2-1 | - | TRBD2 | TRBV7-6 | CASSFGTSGYNEQFF | TGTGCCAGCAGTTTCGGGACTAGCGGTTACAATGAGCAGTTCTTC
TRBJ2-7 | once | - | TRBV7-3 | CASSRDRSYEQYF | TGTGCCAGCAGCCGAGACCGATCCTACGAGCAGTACTTC
TRBJ2-1 | - | - | TRBV7-8 | CASSTEMWGSSYNEQFF | TGTGCCAGCAGTACTGAGATGTGGGGATCCTCCTACAATGAGCAGTTCTTC
TRBJ2-7 | - | - | TRBV5-1 | CASRTEGSSLYEQYF | TGCGCCAGCAGAACCGAGGGAAGTTCCCTTTACGAGCAGTACTTC
TRBJ2-3 | - | TRBD2 | TRBV27 | CASSSSRLAPKTSTDTQYF | TGTGCCAGCAGTTCCTCTCGACTAGCACCTAAGACGAGCACAGATACGCAGTATTTT
TRBJ1-4 | - | - | TRBV29-1 | CSVAGSNRETNEKLFF | TGCAGCGTTGCGGGTAGCAACAGGGAAACTAATGAAAAACTGTTTTTT
TRBJ2-7 | - | - | TRBV10-2 | CASSESERSYEQYF | TGCGCCAGCAGTGAGTCGGAACGATCCTACGAGCAGTACTTC
TRBJ2-7 | - | - | TRBV30 | CAWSTSYRGGYEQHF | TGTGCCTGGAGTACCTCATACAGGGGAGGCTACGAGCAGCACTTC
TRBJ1-1 | - | - | TRBV15 | CATREGNTEAFF | TGTGCCACCAGGGAGGGGAACACTGAAGCTTTCTTT
TRBJ2-1 | - | TRBD2 | TRBV7-9 | CASSPTPGGSVYNEQFF | TGTGCCAGCAGTCCAACCCCGGGCGGGAGCGTCTACAATGAGCAGTTCTTC
TRBJ2-7 | - | - | TRBV27 | CASSLGGSYEQYF | TGTGCCAGCAGTTTAGGGGGATCCTACGAGCAGTACTTC
TRBJ2-1 | - | - | TRBV27 | CASSWAGTNEQFF | TGTGCCAGCAGTTGGGCAGGGACCAATGAGCAGTTCTTC
TRBJ2-7 | - | - | TRBV28 | CASSTGRGDDSYEQYF | TGTGCCAGCAGTACCGGGCGTGGGGACGACTCCTACGAGCAGTACTTC
TRBJ2-1 | - | TRBD1 | TRBV5-8 | CASSQVHDRDEQFF | TGTGCCAGCAGCCAGGTACACGACAGGGATGAGCAGTTCTTC
TRBJ2-7 | - | - | TRBV7-9 | CASSLAGDEQYF | TGTGCCAGCAGCTTAGCTGGGGACGAGCAGTACTTC
TRBJ1-4 | - | - | TRBV28 | CASSIQGEYEKLFF | TGTGCCAGCAGCATACAGGGAGAATATGAAAAACTGTTTTTT
TRBJ2-7 | - | - | TRBV6-6 | CAGSFDGTSYEQYF | TGTGCCGGCAGTTTCGACGGAACATCCTACGAGCAGTACTTC